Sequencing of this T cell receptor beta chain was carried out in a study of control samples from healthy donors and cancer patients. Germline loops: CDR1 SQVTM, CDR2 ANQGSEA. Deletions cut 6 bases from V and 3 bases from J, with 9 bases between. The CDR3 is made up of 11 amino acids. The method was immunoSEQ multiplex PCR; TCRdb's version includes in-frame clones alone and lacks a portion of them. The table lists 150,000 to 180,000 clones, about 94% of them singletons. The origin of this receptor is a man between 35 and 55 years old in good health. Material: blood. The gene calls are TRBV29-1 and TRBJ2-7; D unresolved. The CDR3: CSVASYYEQYF. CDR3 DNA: TGCAGCGTCGCATCTTACTACGAGCAGTACTTC.